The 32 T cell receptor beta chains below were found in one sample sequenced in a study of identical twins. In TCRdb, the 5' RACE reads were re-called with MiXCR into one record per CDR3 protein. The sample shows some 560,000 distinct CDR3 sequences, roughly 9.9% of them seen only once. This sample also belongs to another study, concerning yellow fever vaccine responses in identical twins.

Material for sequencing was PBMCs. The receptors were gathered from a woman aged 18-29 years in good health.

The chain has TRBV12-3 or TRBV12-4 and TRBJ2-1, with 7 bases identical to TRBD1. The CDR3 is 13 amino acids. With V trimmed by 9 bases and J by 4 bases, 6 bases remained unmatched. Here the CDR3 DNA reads TGTGCCAGTGAGACACAGGGGTACAATGAGCAGTTCTTC. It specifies CASETQGYNEQFF.

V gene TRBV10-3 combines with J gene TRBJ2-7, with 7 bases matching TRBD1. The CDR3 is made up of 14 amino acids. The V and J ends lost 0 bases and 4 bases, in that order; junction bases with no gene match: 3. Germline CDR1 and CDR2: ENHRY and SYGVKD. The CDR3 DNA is TGTGCCATCAGTGAGTCGGGGACAGAATACGAGCAGTACTTC. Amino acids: CAISESGTEYEQYF.

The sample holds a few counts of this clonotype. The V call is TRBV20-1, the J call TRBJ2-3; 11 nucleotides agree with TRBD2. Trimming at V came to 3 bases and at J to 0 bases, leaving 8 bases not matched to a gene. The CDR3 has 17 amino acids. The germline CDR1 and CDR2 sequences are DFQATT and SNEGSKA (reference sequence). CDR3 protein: CSARGLAGGHSTDTQYF. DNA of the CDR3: TGCAGTGCTAGGGGCCTAGCGGGGGGCCACAGCACAGATACGCAGTATTTT.

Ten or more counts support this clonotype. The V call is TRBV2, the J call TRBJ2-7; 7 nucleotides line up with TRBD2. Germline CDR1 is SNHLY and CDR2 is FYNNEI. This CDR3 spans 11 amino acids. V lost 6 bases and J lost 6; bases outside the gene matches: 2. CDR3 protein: CASRWTSEQYF. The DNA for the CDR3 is TGTGCCAGCAGGTGGACTAGCGAGCAGTACTTC.

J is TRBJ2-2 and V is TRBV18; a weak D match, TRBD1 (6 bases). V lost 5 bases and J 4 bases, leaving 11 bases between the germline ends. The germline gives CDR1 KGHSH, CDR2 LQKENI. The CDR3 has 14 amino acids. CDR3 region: CASSSGVSTGELFF. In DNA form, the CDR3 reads TGTGCCAGCTCATCAGGGGTCTCCACCGGGGAGCTGTTTTTT.

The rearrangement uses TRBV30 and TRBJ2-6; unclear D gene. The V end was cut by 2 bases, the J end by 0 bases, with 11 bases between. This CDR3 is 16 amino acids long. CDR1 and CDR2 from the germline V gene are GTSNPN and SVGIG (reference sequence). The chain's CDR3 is CAWSRRPLSGANVLTF. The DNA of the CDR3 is TGTGCCTGGAGTCGACGGCCTCTCTCTGGGGCCAACGTCCTGACTTTC. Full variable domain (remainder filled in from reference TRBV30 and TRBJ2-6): SQTIHQWPATLVQPVGSPLSLECTVEGTSNPNLYWYRQAAGRGLQLLFYSVGIGQISSEVPQNLSASRPQDRQFILSSKKLLLSDSGFYLCAWSRRPLSGANVLTFGAGSRLTVL.

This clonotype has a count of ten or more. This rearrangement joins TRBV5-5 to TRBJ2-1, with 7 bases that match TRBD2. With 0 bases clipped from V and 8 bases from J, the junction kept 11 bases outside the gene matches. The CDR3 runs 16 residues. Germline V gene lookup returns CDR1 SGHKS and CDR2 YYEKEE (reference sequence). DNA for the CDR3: TGTGCCAGCAGCTTGGGCCGTCAACTAGCGTACGATGAGCAGTTCTTC. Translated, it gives CASSLGRQLAYDEQFF.

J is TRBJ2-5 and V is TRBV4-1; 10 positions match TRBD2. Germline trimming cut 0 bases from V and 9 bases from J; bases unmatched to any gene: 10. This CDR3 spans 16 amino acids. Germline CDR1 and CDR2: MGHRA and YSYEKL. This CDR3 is CASSQESGRVVMAQYF. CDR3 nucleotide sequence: TGCGCCAGCAGCCAAGAAAGCGGGAGGGTGGTAATGGCCCAGTACTTC.

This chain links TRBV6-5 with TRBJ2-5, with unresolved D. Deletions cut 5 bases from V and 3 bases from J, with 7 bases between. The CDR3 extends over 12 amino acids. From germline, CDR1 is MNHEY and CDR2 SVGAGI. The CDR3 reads CASSTAEETQYF. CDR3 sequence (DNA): TGTGCCAGCAGTACCGCGGAAGAGACCCAGTACTTC.

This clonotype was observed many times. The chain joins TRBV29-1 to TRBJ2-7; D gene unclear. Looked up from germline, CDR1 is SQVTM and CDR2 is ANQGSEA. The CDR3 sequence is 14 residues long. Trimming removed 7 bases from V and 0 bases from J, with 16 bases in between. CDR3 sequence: CSAWSGESSYEQYF. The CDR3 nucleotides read TGCAGCGCATGGTCGGGTGAGAGCTCCTACGAGCAGTACTTC.

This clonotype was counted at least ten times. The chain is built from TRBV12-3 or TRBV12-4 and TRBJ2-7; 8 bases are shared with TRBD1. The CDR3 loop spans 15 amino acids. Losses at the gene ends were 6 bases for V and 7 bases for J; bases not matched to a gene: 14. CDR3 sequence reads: CASSPGGRGRREQYF. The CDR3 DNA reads TGTGCCAGCAGCCCAGGGGGCAGGGGGCGGCGGGAGCAGTACTTC.

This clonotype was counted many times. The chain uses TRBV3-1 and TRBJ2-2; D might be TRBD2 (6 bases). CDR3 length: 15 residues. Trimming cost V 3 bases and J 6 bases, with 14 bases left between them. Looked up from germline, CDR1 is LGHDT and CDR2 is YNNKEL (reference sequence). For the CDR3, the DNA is TGTGCCAGCAGCCAGGGAGGTCTTACAGCCGGGGAGCTGTTTTTT. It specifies CASSQGGLTAGELFF.

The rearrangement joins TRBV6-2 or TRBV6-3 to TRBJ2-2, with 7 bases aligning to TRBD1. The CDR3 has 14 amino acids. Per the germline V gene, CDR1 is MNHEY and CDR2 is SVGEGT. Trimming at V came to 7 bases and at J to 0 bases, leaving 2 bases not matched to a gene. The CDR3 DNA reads TGTGCCAGCAAGCAGGGGGCGAACACCGGGGAGCTGTTTTTT. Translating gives CASKQGANTGELFF.

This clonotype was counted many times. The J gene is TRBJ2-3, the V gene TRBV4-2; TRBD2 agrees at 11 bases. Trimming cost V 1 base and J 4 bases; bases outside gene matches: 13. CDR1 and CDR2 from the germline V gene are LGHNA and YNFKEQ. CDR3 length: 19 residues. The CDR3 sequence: CASSQGPTSGSGGADTQYF. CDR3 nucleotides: TGTGCCAGCAGCCAAGGCCCCACTAGCGGGAGTGGTGGGGCAGATACGCAGTATTTT.

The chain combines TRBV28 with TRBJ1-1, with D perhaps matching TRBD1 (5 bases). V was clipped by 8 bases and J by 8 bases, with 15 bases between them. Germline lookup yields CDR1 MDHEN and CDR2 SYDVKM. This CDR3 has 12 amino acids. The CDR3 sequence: CASGTVGLEAFF. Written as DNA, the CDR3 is TGTGCCAGCGGGACGGTAGGCCTAGAAGCTTTCTTT.

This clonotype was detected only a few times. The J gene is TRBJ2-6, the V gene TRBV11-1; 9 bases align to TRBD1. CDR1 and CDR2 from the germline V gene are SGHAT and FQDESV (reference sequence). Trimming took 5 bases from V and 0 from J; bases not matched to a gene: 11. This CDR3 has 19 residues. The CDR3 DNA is TGTGCCAGCAGCCCTCCCCGACAGGGGGTCTCCTCTGGGGCCAACGTCCTGACTTTC. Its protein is CASSPPRQGVSSGANVLTF.

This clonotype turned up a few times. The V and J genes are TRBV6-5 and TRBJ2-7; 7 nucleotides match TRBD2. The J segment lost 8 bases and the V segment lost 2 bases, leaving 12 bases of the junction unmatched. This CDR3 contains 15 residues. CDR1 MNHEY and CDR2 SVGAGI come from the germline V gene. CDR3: CASSYRDQWEGKQYF. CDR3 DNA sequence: TGTGCCAGCAGTTACCGGGACCAGTGGGAGGGCAAGCAGTACTTC.

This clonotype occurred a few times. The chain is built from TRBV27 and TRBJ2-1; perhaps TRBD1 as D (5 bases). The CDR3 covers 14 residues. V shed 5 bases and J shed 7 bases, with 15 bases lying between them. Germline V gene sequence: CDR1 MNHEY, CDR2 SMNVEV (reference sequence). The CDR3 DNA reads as TGTGCCAGCAGTCCCCGTCTCGACAGTAATGAGCAGTTCTTC. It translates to CASSPRLDSNEQFF.

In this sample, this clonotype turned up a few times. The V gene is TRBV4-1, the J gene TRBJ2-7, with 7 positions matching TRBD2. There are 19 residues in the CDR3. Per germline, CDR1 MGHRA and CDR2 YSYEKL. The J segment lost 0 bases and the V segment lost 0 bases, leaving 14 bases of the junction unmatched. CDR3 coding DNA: TGCGCCAGCAGCCAAGATCGATCGTCGAGCGGGGCGAGCTCCTACGAGCAGTACTTC. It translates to CASSQDRSSSGASSYEQYF.

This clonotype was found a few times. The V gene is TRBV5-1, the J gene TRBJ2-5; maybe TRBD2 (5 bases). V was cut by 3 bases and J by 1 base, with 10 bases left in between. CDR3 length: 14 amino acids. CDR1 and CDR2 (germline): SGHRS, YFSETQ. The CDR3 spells CASSWPGSQETQYF. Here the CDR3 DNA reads TGCGCCAGCAGCTGGCCGGGATCCCAAGAGACCCAGTACTTC.

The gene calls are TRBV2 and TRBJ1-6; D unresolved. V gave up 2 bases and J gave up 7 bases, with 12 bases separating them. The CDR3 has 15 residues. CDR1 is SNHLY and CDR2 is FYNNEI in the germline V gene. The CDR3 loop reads CASSEFHPTNSPLHF. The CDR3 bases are TGTGCCAGCAGTGAATTCCACCCGACAAATTCACCCCTCCACTTT.

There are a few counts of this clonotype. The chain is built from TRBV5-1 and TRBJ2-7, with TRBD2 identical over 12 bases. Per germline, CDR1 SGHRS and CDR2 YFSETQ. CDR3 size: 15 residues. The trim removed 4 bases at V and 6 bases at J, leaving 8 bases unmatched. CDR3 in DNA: TGCGCCAGCAGCATCACTAGCGGGGGGCCGTTCGAGCAGTACTTC. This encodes CASSITSGGPFEQYF.

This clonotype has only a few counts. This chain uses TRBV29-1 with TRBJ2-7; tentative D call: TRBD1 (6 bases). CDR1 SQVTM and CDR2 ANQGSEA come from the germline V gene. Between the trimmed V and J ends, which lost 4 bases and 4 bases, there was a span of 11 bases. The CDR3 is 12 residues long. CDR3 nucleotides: TGCAGCGTTGGGCACAGGGAATACGAGCAGTACTTC. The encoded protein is CSVGHREYEQYF.

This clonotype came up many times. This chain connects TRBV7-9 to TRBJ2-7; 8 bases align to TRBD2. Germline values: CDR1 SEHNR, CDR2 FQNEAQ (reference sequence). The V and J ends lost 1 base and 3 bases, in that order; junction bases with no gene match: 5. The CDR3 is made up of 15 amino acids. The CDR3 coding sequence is TGTGCCAGCAGCTTAGGCCGGGGGGGGATCTACGAGCAGTACTTC. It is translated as CASSLGRGGIYEQYF.

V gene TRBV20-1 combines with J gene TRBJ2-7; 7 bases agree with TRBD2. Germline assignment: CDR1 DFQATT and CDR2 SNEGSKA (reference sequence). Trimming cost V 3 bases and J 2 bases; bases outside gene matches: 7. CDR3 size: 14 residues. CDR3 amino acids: CSARGGTRAYEQYF. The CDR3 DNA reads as TGCAGTGCTAGGGGGGGGACTCGAGCCTACGAGCAGTACTTC.

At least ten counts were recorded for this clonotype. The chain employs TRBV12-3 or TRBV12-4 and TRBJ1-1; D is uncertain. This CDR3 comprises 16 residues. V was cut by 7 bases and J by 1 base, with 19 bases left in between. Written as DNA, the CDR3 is TGTGCCAGCAATTTCCCAGTAGGGAAGAGGAACACTGAAGCTTTCTTT. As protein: CASNFPVGKRNTEAFF.

The CDR3 DNA reads TGTGCCAGCAGGGAACTGGGGACAGGTACGAACACAGATACGCAGTATTTT. Residues: CASRELGTGTNTDTQYF. The chain recombines TRBV12-3 or TRBV12-4 with TRBJ2-3; the match to TRBD1 covers 8 bases. CDR3 length equals 17 residues. J lost 2 bases, V lost 6 bases, and 13 bases had no gene match.

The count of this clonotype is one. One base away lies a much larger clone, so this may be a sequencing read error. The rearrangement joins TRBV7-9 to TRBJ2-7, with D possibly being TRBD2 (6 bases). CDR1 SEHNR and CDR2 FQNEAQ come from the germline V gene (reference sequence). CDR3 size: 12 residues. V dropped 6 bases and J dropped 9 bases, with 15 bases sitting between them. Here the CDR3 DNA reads TGTGCCAGCAGGGGTGCTTGGGACTGGCAGTACTTC. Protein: CASRGAWDWQYF.

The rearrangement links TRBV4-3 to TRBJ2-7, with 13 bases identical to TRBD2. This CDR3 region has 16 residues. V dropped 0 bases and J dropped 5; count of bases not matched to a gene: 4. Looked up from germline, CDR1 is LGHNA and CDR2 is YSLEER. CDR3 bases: TGCGCCAGCAGCCAAGATATGGGACTAGCGGGAAACGAGCAGTACTTC. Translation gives CASSQDMGLAGNEQYF.

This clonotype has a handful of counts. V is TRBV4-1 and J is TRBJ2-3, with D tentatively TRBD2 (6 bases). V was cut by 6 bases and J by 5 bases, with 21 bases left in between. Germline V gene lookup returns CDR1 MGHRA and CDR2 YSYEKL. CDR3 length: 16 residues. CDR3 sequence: CASRSPAVKGGDTQYF. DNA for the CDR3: TGCGCCAGCAGGTCCCCCGCGGTCAAGGGAGGAGATACGCAGTATTTT.

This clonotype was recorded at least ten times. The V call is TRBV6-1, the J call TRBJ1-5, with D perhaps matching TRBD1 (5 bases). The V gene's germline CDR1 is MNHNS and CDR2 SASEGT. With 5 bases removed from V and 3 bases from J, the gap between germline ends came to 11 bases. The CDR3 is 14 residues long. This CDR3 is CASSPQGNNQPQHF. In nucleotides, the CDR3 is TGTGCCAGCAGTCCCCAGGGAAACAATCAGCCCCAGCATTTT.

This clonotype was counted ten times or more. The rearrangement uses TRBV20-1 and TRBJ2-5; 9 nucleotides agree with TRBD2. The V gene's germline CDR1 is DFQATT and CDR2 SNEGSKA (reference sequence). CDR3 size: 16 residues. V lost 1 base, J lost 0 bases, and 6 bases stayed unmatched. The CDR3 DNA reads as TGCAGTGCTAGAGGGGGAGCGGGGGGCAACCAAGAGACCCAGTACTTC. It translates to CSARGGAGGNQETQYF.